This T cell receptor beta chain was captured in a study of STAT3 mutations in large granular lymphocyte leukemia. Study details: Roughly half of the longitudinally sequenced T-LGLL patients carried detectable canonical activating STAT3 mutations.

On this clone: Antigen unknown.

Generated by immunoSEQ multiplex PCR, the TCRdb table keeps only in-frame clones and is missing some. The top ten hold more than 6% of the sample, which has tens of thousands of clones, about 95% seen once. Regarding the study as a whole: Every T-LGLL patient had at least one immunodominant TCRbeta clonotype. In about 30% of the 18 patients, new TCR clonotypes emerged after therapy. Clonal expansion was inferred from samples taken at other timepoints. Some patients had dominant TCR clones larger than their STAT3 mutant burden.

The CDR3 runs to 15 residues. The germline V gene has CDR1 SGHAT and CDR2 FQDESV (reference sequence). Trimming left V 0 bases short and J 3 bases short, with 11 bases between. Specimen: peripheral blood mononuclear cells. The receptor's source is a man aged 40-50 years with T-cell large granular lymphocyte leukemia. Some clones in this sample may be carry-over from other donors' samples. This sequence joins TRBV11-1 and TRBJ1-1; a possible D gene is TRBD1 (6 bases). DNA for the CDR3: TGTGCCAGCAGCTTAGCCGCAGGGGTGGACACTGAAGCTTTCTTT. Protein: CASSLAAGVDTEAFF.